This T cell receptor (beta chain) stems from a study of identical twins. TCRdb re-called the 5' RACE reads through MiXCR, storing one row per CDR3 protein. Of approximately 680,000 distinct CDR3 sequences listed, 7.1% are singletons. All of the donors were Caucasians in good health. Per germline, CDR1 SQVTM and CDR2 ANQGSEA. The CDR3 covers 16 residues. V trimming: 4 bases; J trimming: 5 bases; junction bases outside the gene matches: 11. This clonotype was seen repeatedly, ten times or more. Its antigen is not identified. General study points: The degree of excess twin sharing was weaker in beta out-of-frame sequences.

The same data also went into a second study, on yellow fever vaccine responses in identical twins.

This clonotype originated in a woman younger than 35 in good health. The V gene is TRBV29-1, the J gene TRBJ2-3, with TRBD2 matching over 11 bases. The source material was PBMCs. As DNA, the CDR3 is TGCAGCGTTGTGGGGGGGACTAGCGGCGTTCTAGATACGCAGTATTTT. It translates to CSVVGGTSGVLDTQYF.